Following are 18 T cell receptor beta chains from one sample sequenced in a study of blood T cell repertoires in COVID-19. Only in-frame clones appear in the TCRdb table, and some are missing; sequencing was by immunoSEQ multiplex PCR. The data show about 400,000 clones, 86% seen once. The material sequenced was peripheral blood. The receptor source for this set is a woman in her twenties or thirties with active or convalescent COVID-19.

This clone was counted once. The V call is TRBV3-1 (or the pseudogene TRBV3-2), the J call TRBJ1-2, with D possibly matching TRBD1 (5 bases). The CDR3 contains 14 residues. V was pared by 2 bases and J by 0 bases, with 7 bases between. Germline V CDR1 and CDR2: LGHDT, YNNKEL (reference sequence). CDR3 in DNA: TGTGCCAGCAGCCAACAGGGTTCTAACTATGGCTACACCTTC. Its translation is CASSQQGSNYGYTF.

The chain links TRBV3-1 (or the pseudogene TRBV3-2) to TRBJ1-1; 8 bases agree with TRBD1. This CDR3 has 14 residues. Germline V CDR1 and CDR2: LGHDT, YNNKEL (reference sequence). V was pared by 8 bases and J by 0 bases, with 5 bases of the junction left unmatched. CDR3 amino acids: CASRSGQVNTEAFF. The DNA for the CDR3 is TGTGCCAGCCGATCGGGACAGGTGAACACTGAAGCTTTCTTT.

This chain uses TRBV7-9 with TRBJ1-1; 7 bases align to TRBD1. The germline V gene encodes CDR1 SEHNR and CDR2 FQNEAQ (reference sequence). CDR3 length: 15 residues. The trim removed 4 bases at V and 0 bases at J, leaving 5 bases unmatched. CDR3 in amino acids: CASSSRDSMNTEAFF. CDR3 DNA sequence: TGTGCCAGCAGCTCTCGGGACAGCATGAACACTGAAGCTTTCTTT.

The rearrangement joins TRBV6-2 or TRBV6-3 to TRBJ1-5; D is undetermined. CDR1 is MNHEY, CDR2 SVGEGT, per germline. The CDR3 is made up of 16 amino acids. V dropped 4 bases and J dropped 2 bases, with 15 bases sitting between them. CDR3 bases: TGTGCCAGCAGTTTTCCCAACACCGAGGGCAATCAGCCCCAGCATTTT. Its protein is CASSFPNTEGNQPQHF.

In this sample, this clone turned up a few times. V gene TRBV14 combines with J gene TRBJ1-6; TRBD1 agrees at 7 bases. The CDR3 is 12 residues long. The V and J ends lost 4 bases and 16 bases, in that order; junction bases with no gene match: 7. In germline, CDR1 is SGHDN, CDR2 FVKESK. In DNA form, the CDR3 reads TGTGCCAGCAGCCGACAGGGACTCGGACTCCACTTT. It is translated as CASSRQGLGLHF.

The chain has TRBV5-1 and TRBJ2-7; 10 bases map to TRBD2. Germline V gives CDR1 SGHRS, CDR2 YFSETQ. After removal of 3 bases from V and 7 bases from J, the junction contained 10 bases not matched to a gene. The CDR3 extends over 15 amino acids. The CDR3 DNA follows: TGCGCCAGCAGCTCACATAGCGGGGGGCTAGGGGAGCAGTACTTC. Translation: CASSSHSGGLGEQYF.

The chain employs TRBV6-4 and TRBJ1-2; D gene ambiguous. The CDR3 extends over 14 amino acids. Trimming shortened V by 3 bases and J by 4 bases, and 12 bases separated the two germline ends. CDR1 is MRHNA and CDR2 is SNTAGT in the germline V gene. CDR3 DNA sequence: TGTGCCAGCAGTGAGACGGGGAACCTCTATGGCTACACCTTC. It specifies CASSETGNLYGYTF.

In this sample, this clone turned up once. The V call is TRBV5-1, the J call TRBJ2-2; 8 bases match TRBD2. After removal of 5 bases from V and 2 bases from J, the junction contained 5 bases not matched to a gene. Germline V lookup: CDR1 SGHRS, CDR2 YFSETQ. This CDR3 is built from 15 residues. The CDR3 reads CASRPTSVNTGELFF. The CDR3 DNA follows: TGCGCCAGCAGACCGACTAGCGTAAACACCGGGGAGCTGTTTTTT.

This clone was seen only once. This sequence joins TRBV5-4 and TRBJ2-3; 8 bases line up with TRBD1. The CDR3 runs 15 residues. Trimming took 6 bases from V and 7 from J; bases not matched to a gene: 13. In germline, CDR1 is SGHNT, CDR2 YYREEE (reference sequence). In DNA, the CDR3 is TGTGCCAGCAAGGCGTTTGGGACAGGAGGATATACGCAGTATTTT. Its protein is CASKAFGTGGYTQYF.

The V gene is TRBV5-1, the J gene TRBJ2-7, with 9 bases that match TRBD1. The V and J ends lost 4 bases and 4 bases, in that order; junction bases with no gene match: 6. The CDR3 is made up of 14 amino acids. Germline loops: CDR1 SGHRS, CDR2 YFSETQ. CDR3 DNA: TGCGCCAGCAGCAACACAGGGGGCTCGTACGAGCAGTACTTC. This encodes CASSNTGGSYEQYF.

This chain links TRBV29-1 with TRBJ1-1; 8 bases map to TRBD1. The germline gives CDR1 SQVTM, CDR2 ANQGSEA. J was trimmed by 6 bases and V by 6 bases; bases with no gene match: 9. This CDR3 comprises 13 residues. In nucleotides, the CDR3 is TGCAGCGTGGCCGCAGGGGGCTGGGCTGAAGCTTTCTTT. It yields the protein CSVAAGGWAEAFF.

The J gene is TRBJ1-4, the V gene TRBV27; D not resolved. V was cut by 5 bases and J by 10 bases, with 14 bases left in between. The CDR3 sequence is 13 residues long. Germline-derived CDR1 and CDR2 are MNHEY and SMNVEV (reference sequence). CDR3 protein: CASSIGPAGKLFF. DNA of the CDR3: TGTGCCAGCAGTATAGGACCTGCGGGAAAACTGTTTTTT.

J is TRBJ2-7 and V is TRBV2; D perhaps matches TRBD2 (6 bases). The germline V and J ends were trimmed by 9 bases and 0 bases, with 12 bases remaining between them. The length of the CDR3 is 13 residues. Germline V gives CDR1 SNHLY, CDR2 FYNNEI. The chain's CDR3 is CASLLAPSYEQYF. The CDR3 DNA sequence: TGTGCCAGTCTACTAGCACCCTCCTACGAGCAGTACTTC.

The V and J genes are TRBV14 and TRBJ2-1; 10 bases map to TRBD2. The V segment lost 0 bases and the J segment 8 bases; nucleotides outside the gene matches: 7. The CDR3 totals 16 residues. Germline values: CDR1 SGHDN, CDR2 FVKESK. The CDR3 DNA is TGTGCCAGCAGCCAAGATTATGGGCTAGCGGGAGATGAGCAGTTCTTC. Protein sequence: CASSQDYGLAGDEQFF.

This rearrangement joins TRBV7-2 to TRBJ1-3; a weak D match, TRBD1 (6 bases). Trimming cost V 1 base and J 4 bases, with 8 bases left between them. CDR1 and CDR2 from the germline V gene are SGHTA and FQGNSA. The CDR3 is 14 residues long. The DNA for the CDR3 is TGTGCCAGCAGCTTAGGGGGGCTCGGAAACACCATATATTTT. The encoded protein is CASSLGGLGNTIYF.

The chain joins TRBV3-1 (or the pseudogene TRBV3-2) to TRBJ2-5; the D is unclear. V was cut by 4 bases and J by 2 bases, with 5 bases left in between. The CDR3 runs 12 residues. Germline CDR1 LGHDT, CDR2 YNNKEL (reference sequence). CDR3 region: CASSRVQETQYF. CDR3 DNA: TGTGCCAGCAGCCGAGTTCAAGAGACCCAGTACTTC.

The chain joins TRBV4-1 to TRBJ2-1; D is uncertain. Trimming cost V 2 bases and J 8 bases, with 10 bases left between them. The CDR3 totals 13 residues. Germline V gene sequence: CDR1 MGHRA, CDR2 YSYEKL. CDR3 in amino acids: CASSQHDLDEQFF. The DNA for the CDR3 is TGCGCCAGCAGCCAACACGACTTGGATGAGCAGTTCTTC.

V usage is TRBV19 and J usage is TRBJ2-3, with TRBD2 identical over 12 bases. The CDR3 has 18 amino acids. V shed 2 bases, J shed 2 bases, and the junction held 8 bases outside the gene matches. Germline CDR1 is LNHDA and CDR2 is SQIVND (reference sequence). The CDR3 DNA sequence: TGTGCCAGTAGTATATTGGCTAGCGGGGGGGGAGACACAGATACGCAGTATTTT. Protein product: CASSILASGGGDTDTQYF.